A single sample gave rise to the 19 T cell receptor beta chains below, sequenced in a study of blood T cell repertoires in COVID-19. Data came from immunoSEQ multiplex PCR; TCRdb stores just in-frame clones and leaves some out. Of about 180,000 clones detected, around 80% appear once; the ten largest clones hold 14%. The sequenced sample consisted of PBMCs or T cells enriched from blood (not recorded which). Receptor source: a man between 60 and 70 years old who had been exposed to COVID-19.

V gene TRBV29-1 combines with J gene TRBJ1-2; possible D gene TRBD1, 5 bases. Germline V lookup: CDR1 SQVTM, CDR2 ANQGSEA. The CDR3 has 14 amino acids. V was cut by 7 bases and J by 7 bases, with 22 bases left in between. The DNA of the CDR3 is TGCAGCGCAGGAGACTCAGGGTTCTCTATTGGCTACACCTTC. It encodes CSAGDSGFSIGYTF.

V and J are TRBV6-5 and TRBJ1-1; D is undetermined. This CDR3 comprises 12 residues. V lost 7 bases, J lost 1 base, and 7 bases lay in between. From germline, CDR1 is MNHEY and CDR2 SVGAGI. Here the CDR3 reads CASNQKNTEAFF. In nucleotides, the CDR3 is TGTGCCAGCAATCAGAAGAACACTGAAGCTTTCTTT.

The chain carries TRBV18 and TRBJ2-1; tentative D call: TRBD2 (6 bases). CDR1 is KGHSH and CDR2 is LQKENI in the germline V gene. The CDR3 runs 12 residues. Trimming cost V 8 bases and J 7 bases, with 12 bases left between them. CDR3 sequence (DNA): TGTGCCAGCGGGGGGACCGCGAATGAGCAGTTCTTC. Protein product: CASGGTANEQFF.

The chain joins TRBV15 to TRBJ1-1; tentative D call: TRBD1 (6 bases). The CDR3 sequence is 15 residues long. V shed 0 bases and J shed 5 bases, with 13 bases lying between them. Looked up from germline, CDR1 is LNHNV and CDR2 is YYDKDF (reference sequence). The CDR3 loop is CATSRDPGQGTEAFF. The CDR3 nucleotides are TGTGCCACCAGCAGAGATCCGGGGCAGGGGACTGAAGCTTTCTTT.

The rearrangement uses TRBV4-3 and TRBJ2-3, with 7 bases matching TRBD2. CDR3 size: 17 residues. Germline V CDR1 and CDR2: LGHNA, YSLEER. The junction had 12 bases not matched to a gene; V was cut back by 3 bases and J by 3 bases. In nucleotides, the CDR3 is TGCGCCAGCAGCCAGAGAGGGGCGGGAGTACGAACAGATACGCAGTATTTT. Protein: CASSQRGAGVRTDTQYF.

Written as DNA, the CDR3 is TGTGCCAGCAGTGAGGGACAGGCGGAGAATTCACCCCTCCACTTT. It is translated as CASSEGQAENSPLHF. This chain joins TRBV2 and TRBJ1-6, with TRBD1 matching 8 bases. Trimming cost V 3 bases and J 7 bases; bases outside gene matches: 5. The CDR3 runs 15 residues. The germline CDR1 and CDR2 sequences are SNHLY and FYNNEI.

This chain uses TRBV5-1 with TRBJ1-3; 8 nucleotides align to TRBD1. V was clipped by 4 bases and J by 4 bases; unmatched bases: 7. CDR3 length: 15 amino acids. Germline-derived CDR1 and CDR2 are SGHRS and YFSETQ. The CDR3 protein is CASSLSTGGGNTIYF. The CDR3 DNA is TGCGCCAGCAGCCTCAGTACAGGGGGAGGAAACACCATATATTTT.

The chain has TRBV28 and TRBJ2-7, with no clear D. Germline V gives CDR1 MDHEN, CDR2 SYDVKM. Between the trimmed V and J ends, which lost 8 bases and 6 bases, there was a span of 14 bases. This CDR3 is 12 amino acids long. CDR3 sequence reads: CASHGDTPEQYF. The DNA of the CDR3 is TGTGCCAGCCACGGTGACACGCCCGAGCAGTACTTC.

The chain has TRBV19 and TRBJ2-6; 7 bases fit TRBD2. Trimming removed 1 base from V and 2 bases from J; junction bases left unmatched: 5. CDR3 length: 17 amino acids. Germline CDR1 is LNHDA and CDR2 is SQIVND (reference sequence). The CDR3 coding sequence is TGTGCCAGTAGTATAGTGGCTCGGGGGGCTGGGGCCAACGTCCTGACTTTC. Protein sequence: CASSIVARGAGANVLTF.

This clone was counted once. The chain employs TRBV7-2 and TRBJ1-5; 10 bases map to TRBD1. V was pared by 1 base and J by 0 bases, with 3 bases of the junction left unmatched. Germline assignment: CDR1 SGHTA and CDR2 FQGNSA. The CDR3 totals 17 residues. The CDR3 DNA reads TGTGCCAGCAGCTTAGTAGGGACAGGGGATAGCAATCAGCCCCAGCATTTT. It yields the protein CASSLVGTGDSNQPQHF. The full variable domain, its missing parts supplied by reference TRBV7-2 and TRBJ1-5, is GAGVSQSPSNKVTEKGKDVELRCDPISGHTALYWYRQSLGQGLEFLIYFQGNSAPDKSGLPSDRFSAERTGGSVSTLTIQRTQQEDSAVYLCASSLVGTGDSNQPQHFGDGTRLSIL.

The chain joins TRBV6-5 to TRBJ2-1, with 8 bases aligning to TRBD1. The CDR3 covers 14 residues. Germline CDR1 and CDR2: MNHEY and SVGAGI. J gave up 8 bases and V 11 bases, and 14 bases lay outside the gene matches. The DNA of the CDR3 is TGTGCCGCCTACCAGGGGGCGCTTCCCGATGAGCAGTTCTTC. Amino acid sequence: CAAYQGALPDEQFF.

This clone appeared a single time. The chain combines TRBV7-2 with TRBJ1-6; D gene uncertain. Looked up from germline, CDR1 is SGHTA and CDR2 is FQGNSA. CDR3 length: 13 amino acids. Deletions cut 4 bases from V and 10 bases from J, with 11 bases between. This CDR3 reads CASSSKRGSPLHF. CDR3 sequence (DNA): TGTGCCAGCAGCTCAAAGCGGGGATCACCCCTCCACTTT.

V usage is TRBV6-4 and J usage is TRBJ2-3; 13 bases match TRBD2. The V segment lost 5 bases and the J segment 6 bases; nucleotides outside the gene matches: 8. This CDR3 spans 16 amino acids. Germline assignment: CDR1 MRHNA and CDR2 SNTAGT. CDR3 sequence: CASSPQLAGGSDTQYF. CDR3 in DNA: TGTGCCAGCAGTCCTCAACTAGCGGGAGGGTCGGATACGCAGTATTTT.

This chain links TRBV28 with TRBJ1-2, with D possibly matching TRBD1 (6 bases). The V end was cut by 4 bases, the J end by 3 bases, with 6 bases between. CDR1 MDHEN and CDR2 SYDVKM come from the germline V gene. This CDR3 has 12 residues. CDR3 sequence: CASSYRDYGYTF. DNA of the CDR3: TGTGCCAGCAGTTACAGGGACTATGGCTACACCTTC.

A few counts support this clone. The rearrangement uses TRBV6-4 and TRBJ2-7; 10 nucleotides agree with TRBD2. With 3 bases clipped from V and 4 bases from J, the junction kept 6 bases outside the gene matches. The CDR3 contains 15 residues. The germline CDR1 and CDR2 sequences are MRHNA and SNTAGT. The CDR3 DNA sequence: TGTGCCAGCAGTGAGGCGGCTAGCGGGAGTTACGAGCAGTACTTC. Translating it yields CASSEAASGSYEQYF.

CDR3 sequence: CASSPDRGPPGETQYF. The DNA of the CDR3 is TGTGCCAGTAGCCCGGACAGGGGACCACCGGGGGAGACCCAGTACTTC. This chain connects TRBV19 to TRBJ2-5, with 9 bases matching TRBD1. The germline CDR1 and CDR2 sequences are LNHDA and SQIVND (reference sequence). The CDR3 has 16 amino acids. V lost 6 bases, J lost 5 bases, and 13 bases stayed unmatched.

J is TRBJ1-2 and V is TRBV6-6, with D possibly matching TRBD1 (5 bases). Trimming took 3 bases from V and 10 from J, leaving 15 bases between them. This CDR3 spans 13 amino acids. Germline V gives CDR1 MNHNY, CDR2 SVGAGI (reference sequence). The CDR3 reads CASSYEGREDYTF. As DNA, the CDR3 is TGTGCCAGCAGTTATGAAGGCAGGGAAGACTACACCTTC.

The chain has TRBV25-1 and TRBJ2-7; 9 nucleotides match TRBD1. With V trimmed by 6 bases and J by 4 bases, 10 bases remained unmatched. Germline lookup yields CDR1 MGHDK and CDR2 SYGVNS. The CDR3 has 15 residues. Written as DNA, the CDR3 is TGTGCCAGCAGCCGAACCGGGACAGGGAGATACGAGCAGTACTTC. This translates into CASSRTGTGRYEQYF.

The rearrangement joins TRBV7-9 to TRBJ1-3, with D possibly TRBD1 on 5 matching bases. This CDR3 is built from 15 residues. Trimming cost V 1 base and J 2 bases, with 9 bases left between them. The germline V gene has CDR1 SEHNR and CDR2 FQNEAQ (reference sequence). This chain's CDR3 is CASSLGPGPGNTIYF. CDR3 bases: TGTGCCAGCAGCTTAGGGCCAGGGCCTGGAAACACCATATATTTT.